This TCR beta chain was observed in a study of molecular identifiers for immune sequencing clone quantification. Study background: The replicates split RNA from roughly 20,000 or 100,000 naive CD8 cells five ways and sequenced four.

Germline CDR1 reads SEHNR; CDR2 reads FQNEAQ (reference sequence). The CDR3 covers 15 residues. TCRdb processed the PCR reads anew with MiXCR; each CDR3 protein has one entry. The sample shows some 650,000 distinct CDR3 sequences, nearly 20% of them seen only once. For naive CD8 T cells, sorting used the CD8+CD4-CCR7+CD45RA+ phenotype. Details on this clonotype: Antigen unknown. Since a much larger clone is just one base distant, this may be a read error.

Study-level points and caveats: Over 98% of effector molecules, yet under 1% of naive-cell molecules, were held by clones above 20 RNA copies.

Sequences were obtained from naive CD8+ T cells from blood, with Jurkat cell RNA spiked in. Sample subset: FACS-sorted CD8+CD4-CCR7+CD45RA+ naive T cells. This receptor was taken from a human donor in good health. Some libraries in this study had Jurkat cell RNA spiked in. J is TRBJ2-1 and V is TRBV7-9; D is unclear. CDR3 protein: CASSSFISGYNEQLF. The CDR3 DNA follows: TGTGCCAGCAGCAGTTTCATCTCCGGATACAATGAGCAGCTCTTC.